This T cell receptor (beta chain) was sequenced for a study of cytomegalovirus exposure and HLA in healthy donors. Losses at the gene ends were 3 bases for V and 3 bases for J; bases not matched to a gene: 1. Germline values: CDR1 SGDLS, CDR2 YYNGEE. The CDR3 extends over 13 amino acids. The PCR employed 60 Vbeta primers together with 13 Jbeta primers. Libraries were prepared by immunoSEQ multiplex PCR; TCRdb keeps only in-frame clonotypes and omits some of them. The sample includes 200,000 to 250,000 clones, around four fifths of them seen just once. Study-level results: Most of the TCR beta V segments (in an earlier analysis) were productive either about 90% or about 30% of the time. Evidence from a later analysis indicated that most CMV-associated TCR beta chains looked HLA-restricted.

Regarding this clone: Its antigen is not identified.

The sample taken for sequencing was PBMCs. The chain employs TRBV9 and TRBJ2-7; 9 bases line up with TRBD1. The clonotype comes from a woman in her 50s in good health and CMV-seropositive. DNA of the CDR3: TGTGCCAGCAGCGGACAGGGGGTCTACGAGCAGTACTTC. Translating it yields CASSGQGVYEQYF.